A selection of T cell receptor beta chains follows, all from one sample in a study of blood T cells in healthy people across ages. One entry per CDR3 protein results from TCRdb running MiXCR on the 5' RACE reads. The table includes roughly 730,000 distinct CDR3 sequences, just over 55% detected once. The sequenced sample was blood. These TCRs come from a man aged 40-50 years in good health. Both conserved end residues are part of each CDR3. The D gene is left open where the match is weak. A clone size is listed for some rows: how often the clone was seen (once, few, many), or a class if it is expanded.

j_call | d_call | v_call | clone_size | cdr3_nt | cdr3_aa
TRBJ2-7 | . | TRBV14 | few | TGTGCCAGCAGCCAAGATCACCGCCGGGACTACGAGCAGTACTTC | CASSQDHRRDYEQYF
TRBJ1-1 | . | TRBV28 | . | TGTGCCAGCAGAGTTCAGGGAGACACTGAAGCTTTCTTT | CASRVQGDTEAFF
TRBJ2-3 | TRBD2 | TRBV5-1 | . | TGCGCCAGCAGTAATCTAGCGGGGGGGCAAAATACGCAGTATTTT | CASSNLAGGQNTQYF
TRBJ1-2 | . | TRBV5-5 | . | TGTGCCAGCAGCCCGGGGGGAGCGCACTCTGGCTACACCTTC | CASSPGGAHSGYTF
TRBJ1-6 | . | TRBV6-5 | . | TGTGCCAGCAGTTACACAGGGACCGAAAATTCACCCCTCCACTTT | CASSYTGTENSPLHF
TRBJ1-5 | . | TRBV7-4 | . | TGTGCCAGCAGCTTTTGTAGGGAAGGGCGCAATCAGCCCCAGCATTTT | CASSFCREGRNQPQHF
TRBJ2-3 | . | TRBV7-2 | once | TGTGCCAGCAGCGCATACGTTGATACGCAGTATTTT | CASSAYVDTQYF
TRBJ2-1 | . | TRBV9 | . | TGTGCCAGCAGCGTAGCCTTCGGCAGAGGTTATGAGCAGTTCTTC | CASSVAFGRGYEQFF
TRBJ2-7 | . | TRBV10-3 | once | TGTGCCATCCTGACAGGGGCCACCGGGGAGGGCGAGCAGTACTTC | CAILTGATGEGEQYF
TRBJ2-6 | . | TRBV29-1 | . | TGCAGCGTTGGCGGAGCTTCTGGGGCCAACGTCCTGACTTTC | CSVGGASGANVLTF
TRBJ2-5 | TRBD2 | TRBV7-6 | . | TGCGCCAGCACAACCCCAAGACTAGCGGGGGCCCGCTGGACCCAGTACTTC | CASTTPRLAGARWTQYF
TRBJ2-1 | TRBD2 | TRBV20-1 | . | TGCAGTGCTGGACGGGAGGGGTCCTACAATGAGCAGTTCTTC | CSAGREGSYNEQFF
TRBJ1-2 | . | TRBV4-1 | once | TGCGCCAGCAGCCATGAAGGACGGGGCTATGGCTACACCTTC | CASSHEGRGYGYTF
TRBJ1-5 | TRBD1 | TRBV7-2 | . | TGTGCCAGCAGCCAGAGGACAGGGGGCGATCAGCCCCAGCATTTT | CASSQRTGGDQPQHF
TRBJ2-7 | . | TRBV20-1 | few | TGCAGTGCTAGAGACTTAAGGGTTGGCGGCCCCCATGGGCAGTACTTC | CSARDLRVGGPHGQYF
TRBJ1-1 | TRBD1 | TRBV27 | . | TGTGCCAGCAGTTTACTTCCGGGACAGGGTTCTGAAGCTTTCTTT | CASSLLPGQGSEAFF
TRBJ1-3 | . | TRBV7-9 | . | TGTGCCAGCAGCTTAGAGGGAAATAATGGAAACACCATATATTTT | CASSLEGNNGNTIYF
TRBJ2-1 | . | TRBV5-6 | few | TGTGCCAGCAGCTTGGTCCTCAATGAGCAGTTCTTC | CASSLVLNEQFF
TRBJ2-1 | . | TRBV7-6 | few | TGTGCCAGCAGCTACAGGCTCGATGAGCAGTTCTTC | CASSYRLDEQFF
TRBJ1-1 | . | TRBV12-3/TRBV12-4 | . | TGTGCCAGCAGTTTTTACAGCCTGAACACTGAAGCTTTCTTT | CASSFYSLNTEAFF
TRBJ2-1 | TRBD1 | TRBV9 | once | TGTGCCAGCAGCGTACTAACGGGACAGGGGAGGCATGAGCAGTTCTTC | CASSVLTGQGRHEQFF
TRBJ2-7 | . | TRBV7-8 | . | TGTGCCAGCAGTCTACGGGATACTTTAGTCTTCGAGCAGTACTTC | CASSLRDTLVFEQYF
TRBJ2-4 | TRBD2 | TRBV2 | . | TGTGCCAGCAAACGTAGCGGGGGATGGTCCAAAAACATTCAGTACTTC | CASKRSGGWSKNIQYF
TRBJ2-7 | TRBD2 | TRBV13 | . | TGTGCCAGCAGCCTCGGGACTAGCGGGCGCCCCTACGAGCAGTACTTC | CASSLGTSGRPYEQYF
TRBJ2-7 | TRBD2 | TRBV20-1 | . | TGCAGTGCTAGGACGGGGGGAAGGGCAGGTAGTGAGCAGTACTTC | CSARTGGRAGSEQYF
TRBJ2-3 | . | TRBV28 | . | TGTGCCAGCAGTCCTCGGAGGAGGGTTGTCACAGATACGCAGTATTTT | CASSPRRRVVTDTQYF
TRBJ1-5 | . | TRBV2 | . | TGTGCCAGCAGTGGCGATACAGGGAATCAGCCCCAGCATTTT | CASSGDTGNQPQHF
TRBJ1-2 | . | TRBV20-1 | once | TGCAGTGCTAGTTCCGGGGGCTATGGCTACACCTTC | CSASSGGYGYTF
TRBJ2-5 | . | TRBV10-3 | few | TGTGCCATCAGTGAACAGGGTATTGGGCCACAAGAGACCCAGTACTTC | CAISEQGIGPQETQYF
TRBJ2-4 | . | TRBV3-1 | . | TGTGCCAGCAGCGCCGACAGGGCCAAAAACATTCAGTACTTC | CASSADRAKNIQYF
TRBJ2-2 | . | TRBV12-3/TRBV12-4 | . | TGTGCCAGCAGCCCTAGACAGGGACTGAGCGGGGAGCTGTTTTTT | CASSPRQGLSGELFF